The 16 T cell receptor beta chains reported below all come from one sample, sequenced in a study of CD8 T cells in Susac syndrome. RNA in amounts of about 0.5 to 1 ug was reverse transcribed with random hexamers. Using its own MiXCR run on the immunoSEQ multiplex PCR reads, TCRdb lists one record per CDR3 protein. This sample has about 150,000 distinct CDR3 sequences, with nearly 97% found just once. The specimen was CD8+ T cells from PBMCs. The origin of the receptors is a human donor with multiple sclerosis.

The rearrangement joins TRBV5-1 to TRBJ2-1; no reliable D call. This CDR3 region has 12 residues. Trimming removed 0 bases from V and 10 bases from J, with 8 bases in between. The V gene's germline CDR1 is SGHRS and CDR2 YFSETQ. CDR3 bases: TGCGCCAGCAGCTTGGGGACGGCAGAGCAGTTCTTC. Encoded protein: CASSLGTAEQFF.

The J gene is TRBJ1-1, the V gene TRBV12-3 or TRBV12-4; D call uncertain. The V and J ends lost 10 bases and 1 base respectively, with 13 bases between them. This CDR3 spans 13 amino acids. The CDR3 DNA reads TGTGCCATCTTTCCGGGTCAGAACACTGAAGCTTTCTTT. Protein sequence: CAIFPGQNTEAFF.

The chain carries TRBV5-1 and TRBJ2-7; 10 nucleotides agree with TRBD1. The CDR3 is 13 amino acids. Germline assignment: CDR1 SGHRS and CDR2 YFSETQ. J gave up 6 bases and V 2 bases, and 2 bases lay outside the gene matches. In nucleotides, the CDR3 is TGCGCCAGCAGCTTTTGGACAGGGGGCGAGCAGTACGTC. Its translation is CASSFWTGGEQYV.

The chain employs TRBV5-1 and TRBJ2-1; D gene ambiguous. V was shortened by 4 bases and J by 0 bases, with 14 bases between the two germline ends. Germline-derived CDR1 and CDR2 are SGHRS and YFSETQ. This CDR3 is 16 amino acids long. The CDR3 nucleotides are TGCGCCAGCAGCCCCAAGGATCTAAGCTCCTACAATGAGCAGTTCTTC. Its translation: CASSPKDLSSYNEQFF.

V and J are TRBV24-1 and TRBJ2-1; 8 bases match TRBD2. This CDR3 contains 15 residues. Germline V gives CDR1 KGHDR, CDR2 SFDVKD. With 7 bases clipped from V and 6 bases from J, the junction kept 10 bases outside the gene matches. CDR3 in DNA: TGTGCCACCAGCCACAGCGGGGGCCCCGGCAATGAGCAGTTCTTC. Its protein product is CATSHSGGPGNEQFF.

This clonotype was seen just once. The V call is TRBV29-1, the J call TRBJ1-1; D is uncertain. The CDR3 contains 12 residues. V dropped 4 bases and J dropped 4 bases, with 10 bases sitting between them. CDR1 SQVTM and CDR2 ANQGSEA come from the germline V gene. CDR3 bases: TGCAGCGTTGGCGACGGACCCACTGAAGCTTTCTTT. Its translation is CSVGDGPTEAFF. Together with reference TRBV29-1 and TRBJ1-1, the CDR3 gives the full variable domain: SAVISQKPSRDICQRGTSLTIQCQVDSQVTMMFWYRQQPGQSLTLIATANQGSEATYESGFVIDKFPISRPNLTFSTLTVSNMSPEDSSIYLCSVGDGPTEAFFGQGTRLTVV.

The chain joins TRBV9 to TRBJ1-1; 9 nucleotides align to TRBD1. This CDR3 spans 13 amino acids. Germline V lookup: CDR1 SGDLS, CDR2 YYNGEE. Trimming took 2 bases from V and 6 from J; bases not matched to a gene: 2. The CDR3 DNA sequence: TGTGCCAGCAGCGTGGGGGACAGGGCTGAAGCTTTCTTT. This encodes CASSVGDRAEAFF.

J is TRBJ1-2 and V is TRBV5-1; 7 bases are a match to TRBD1. Germline trimming cut 3 bases from V and 0 bases from J; bases unmatched to any gene: 5. CDR1 and CDR2 from the germline V gene are SGHRS and YFSETQ. This CDR3 has 15 amino acids. The CDR3 coding sequence is TGCGCCAGCAGCTGGACAGGAGATTCTAACTATGGCTACACCTTC. It translates to CASSWTGDSNYGYTF.

The chain joins TRBV15 to TRBJ2-1; D unclear. The CDR3 has 15 residues. Trimming stripped 4 bases from V and 7 bases from J, with 17 bases between. Germline CDR1 and CDR2: LNHNV and YYDKDF (reference sequence). The chain's CDR3 is CATSTHPSLWNEQFF. Here the CDR3 DNA reads TGTGCCACCAGCACCCACCCGTCCCTCTGGAATGAGCAGTTCTTC.

In nucleotides, the CDR3 is TGCAGTGCTAGGGCTCAGGACAGGATCTACGAGCAGTACTTC. It yields the protein CSARAQDRIYEQYF. This chain joins TRBV20-1 and TRBJ2-7; 7 bases line up with TRBD1. V was pared by 3 bases and J by 3 bases, with 8 bases of the junction left unmatched. Germline loops: CDR1 DFQATT, CDR2 SNEGSKA (reference sequence). This CDR3 has 14 amino acids.

This sequence joins TRBV9 and TRBJ1-3; maybe TRBD1 (5 bases). The germline V gene encodes CDR1 SGDLS and CDR2 YYNGEE. Trimming cost V 5 bases and J 3 bases, with 9 bases left between them. CDR3 size: 13 residues. CDR3 residues: CASRGTVGNTIYF. The DNA for the CDR3 is TGTGCCAGCAGGGGGACGGTTGGAAACACCATATATTTT.

The chain links TRBV20-1 to TRBJ2-1, with D hard to call. Per the germline V gene, CDR1 is DFQATT and CDR2 is SNEGSKA (reference sequence). Trimming pared 0 bases from V and 9 bases from J, leaving 9 bases between. This CDR3 is 12 amino acids long. This CDR3 is CSARDFRVEQFF. The CDR3, as DNA: TGCAGTGCTAGAGATTTCCGGGTTGAGCAGTTCTTC.

The J gene is TRBJ1-5, the V gene TRBV30; possibly TRBD1 for D (6 bases). Germline assignment: CDR1 GTSNPN and CDR2 SVGIG (reference sequence). The CDR3 loop spans 13 amino acids. V lost 3 bases, J lost 5 bases, and 11 bases lay in between. This chain's CDR3 is CAWSVRGDQPQHF. Written as DNA, the CDR3 is TGTGCCTGGAGCGTAAGGGGGGATCAGCCCCAGCATTTT.

In this sample, this clonotype turned up once. The chain carries TRBV29-1 and TRBJ2-7; no firm D call. From germline, CDR1 is SQVTM and CDR2 ANQGSEA. Trimming took off 5 bases at V and 7 bases at J, with 12 bases between the two ends. The length of the CDR3 is 11 residues. CDR3 nucleotides: TGCAGCGTTTTGGATCTAAGGGAGCAGTACGTC. Translation: CSVLDLREQYV.

This clonotype came up once. The rearrangement joins TRBV7-9 to TRBJ1-2; TRBD1 is a possible D gene (5 bases). Germline V gene sequence: CDR1 SEHNR, CDR2 FQNEAQ (reference sequence). V shed 1 base and J shed 0 bases, with 6 bases lying between them. This CDR3 is 14 amino acids long. This chain's CDR3 is CASSLGQPNYGYTF. DNA of the CDR3: TGTGCCAGCAGCTTAGGACAGCCTAACTATGGCTACACCTTC. Drawing the rest from reference TRBV7-9 and TRBJ1-2, the complete variable domain is DTGVSQNPRHKITKRGQNVTFRCDPISEHNRLYWYRQTLGQGPEFLTYFQNEAQLEKSRLLSDRFSAERPKGSFSTLEIQRTEQGDSAMYLCASSLGQPNYGYTFGSGTRLTVV.

V usage is TRBV30 and J usage is TRBJ2-1; unclear D gene. CDR3 length: 12 residues. Trimming pared 5 bases from V and 0 bases from J, leaving 5 bases between. From germline, CDR1 is GTSNPN and CDR2 SVGIG (reference sequence). The CDR3 DNA is TGTGCCTGGGCCAGCTCCTACAATGAGCAGTTCTTC. It encodes CAWASSYNEQFF.